This T cell receptor beta chain was sequenced during a study of cytomegalovirus exposure and HLA in healthy donors. CDR1 SGHRS and CDR2 YFSETQ come from the germline V gene. The CDR3 consists of 15 residues. Between the trimmed V and J ends, which lost 4 bases and 9 bases, there was a span of 20 bases. Details on this clone: Its target is not known.

This PCR relied on a set of 60 Vbeta primers and 13 Jbeta primers. As originally analysed: Around 11 million of about 80 million unique TCR beta chains were shared, per a later count. TCRdb's copy holds only in-frame clones and misses some; the assay was immunoSEQ multiplex PCR. D and trimming were read from the DNA, whereas the V and J calls and clone size are those reported in that table. Altogether roughly 160,000 clones are present, around 84% being singletons, with the ten largest covering around 9.1%. The study's findings and limits: Many donors shared some public TCRs, even though most TCR sequences were rare.

This TCR was sampled from a male donor in good health and CMV-seropositive. The sequenced material came from PBMCs. V usage is TRBV5-1 and J usage is TRBJ2-1, with D possibly matching TRBD1 (6 bases). The CDR3 spells CASSGGQSFGGEQFF. The CDR3 region has the DNA TGCGCCAGCAGCGGCGGACAGTCCTTCGGCGGTGAGCAGTTCTTC. The full variable domain, rest sourced from reference TRBV5-1 and TRBJ2-1, is KAGVTQTPRYLIKTRGQQVTLSCSPISGHRSVSWYQQTPGQGLQFLFEYFSETQRNKGNFPGRFSGRQFSNSRSEMNVSTLELGDSALYLCASSGGQSFGGEQFFGPGTRLTVL.